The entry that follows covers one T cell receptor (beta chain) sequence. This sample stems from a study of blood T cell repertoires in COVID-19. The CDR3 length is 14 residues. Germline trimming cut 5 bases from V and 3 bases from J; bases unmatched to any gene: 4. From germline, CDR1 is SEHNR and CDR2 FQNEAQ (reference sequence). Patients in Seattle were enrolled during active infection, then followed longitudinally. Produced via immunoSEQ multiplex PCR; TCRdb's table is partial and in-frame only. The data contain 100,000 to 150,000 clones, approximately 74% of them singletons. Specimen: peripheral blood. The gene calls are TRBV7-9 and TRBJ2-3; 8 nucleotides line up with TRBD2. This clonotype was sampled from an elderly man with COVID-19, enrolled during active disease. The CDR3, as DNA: TGTGCCAGCAGCCAATCGGGGGGGACAGATACGCAGTATTTT. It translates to CASSQSGGTDTQYF.